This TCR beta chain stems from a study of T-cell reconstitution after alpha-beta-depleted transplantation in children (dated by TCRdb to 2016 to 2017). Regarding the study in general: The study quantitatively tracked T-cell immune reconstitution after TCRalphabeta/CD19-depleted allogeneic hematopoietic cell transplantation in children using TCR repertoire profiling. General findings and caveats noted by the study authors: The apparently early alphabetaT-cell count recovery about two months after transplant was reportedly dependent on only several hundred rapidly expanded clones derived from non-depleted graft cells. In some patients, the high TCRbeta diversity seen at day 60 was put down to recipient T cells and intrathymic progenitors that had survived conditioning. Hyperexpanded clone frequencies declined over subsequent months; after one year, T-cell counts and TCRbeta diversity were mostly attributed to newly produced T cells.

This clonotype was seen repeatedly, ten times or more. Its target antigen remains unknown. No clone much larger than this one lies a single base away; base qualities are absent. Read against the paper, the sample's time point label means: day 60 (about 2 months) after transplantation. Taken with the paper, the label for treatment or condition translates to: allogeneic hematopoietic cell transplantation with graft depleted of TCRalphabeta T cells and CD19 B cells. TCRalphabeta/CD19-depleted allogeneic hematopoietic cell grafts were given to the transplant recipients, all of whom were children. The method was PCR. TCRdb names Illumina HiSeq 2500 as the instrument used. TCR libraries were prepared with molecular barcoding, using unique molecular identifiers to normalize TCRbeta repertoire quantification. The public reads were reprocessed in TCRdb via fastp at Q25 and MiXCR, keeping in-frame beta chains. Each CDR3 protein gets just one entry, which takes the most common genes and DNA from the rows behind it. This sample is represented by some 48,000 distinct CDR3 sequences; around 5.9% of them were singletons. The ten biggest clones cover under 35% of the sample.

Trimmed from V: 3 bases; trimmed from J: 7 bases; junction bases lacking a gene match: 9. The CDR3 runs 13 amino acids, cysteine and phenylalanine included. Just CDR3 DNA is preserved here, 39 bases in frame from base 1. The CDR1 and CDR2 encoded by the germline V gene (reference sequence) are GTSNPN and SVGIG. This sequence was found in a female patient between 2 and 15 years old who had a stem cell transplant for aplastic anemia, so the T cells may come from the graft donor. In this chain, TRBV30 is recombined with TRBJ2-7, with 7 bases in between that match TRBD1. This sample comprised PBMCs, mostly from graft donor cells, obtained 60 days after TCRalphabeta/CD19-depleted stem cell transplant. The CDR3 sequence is CAWRKDRISEQYF. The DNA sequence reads TGTGCCTGGAGGAAGGACAGGATTTCGGAGCAGTACTTC.